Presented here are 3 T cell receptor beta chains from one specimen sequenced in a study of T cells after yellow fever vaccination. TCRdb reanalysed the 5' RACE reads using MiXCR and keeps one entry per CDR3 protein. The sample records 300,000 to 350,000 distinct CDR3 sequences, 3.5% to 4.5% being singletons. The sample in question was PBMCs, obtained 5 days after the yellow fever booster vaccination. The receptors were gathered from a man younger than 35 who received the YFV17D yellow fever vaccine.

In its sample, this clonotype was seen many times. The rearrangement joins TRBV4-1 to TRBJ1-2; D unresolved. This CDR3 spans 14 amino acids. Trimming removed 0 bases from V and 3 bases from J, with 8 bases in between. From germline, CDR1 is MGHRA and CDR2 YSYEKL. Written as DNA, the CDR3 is TGCGCCAGCAGCCAAGAGGTGGCTGACTATGGCTACACCTTC. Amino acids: CASSQEVADYGYTF.

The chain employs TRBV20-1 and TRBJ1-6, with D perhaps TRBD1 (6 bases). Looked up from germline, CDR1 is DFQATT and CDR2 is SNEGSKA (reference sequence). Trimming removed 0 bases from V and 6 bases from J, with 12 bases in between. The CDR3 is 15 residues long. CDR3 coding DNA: TGCAGTGCTAGAGAAGGGGGAGGGAGTAATTCACCCCTCCACTTT. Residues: CSAREGGGSNSPLHF.

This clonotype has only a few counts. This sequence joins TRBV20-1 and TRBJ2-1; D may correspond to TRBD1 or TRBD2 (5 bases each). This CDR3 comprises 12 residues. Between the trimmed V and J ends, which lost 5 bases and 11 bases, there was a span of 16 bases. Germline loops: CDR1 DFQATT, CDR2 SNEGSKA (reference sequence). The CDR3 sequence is CSARRDVNKQFF. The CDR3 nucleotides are TGCAGTGCTCGCCGGGACGTAAATAAGCAGTTCTTC.